These 32 T cell receptor beta chains share one sample of origin, sequenced in a study of CD8 T cells in Susac syndrome. RNA amounts of about 0.5 to 1 ug underwent reverse transcription with random hexamers. TCRdb used MiXCR to reprocess the immunoSEQ multiplex PCR reads, holding one entry per CDR3 protein. The sample lists fewer than 150,000 distinct CDR3 sequences; roughly 96% were seen once. Sample: CD4+ T cells from PBMCs. These receptors originate from a human donor in good health.

V gene TRBV27 combines with J gene TRBJ2-6, with D perhaps given as TRBD1 or TRBD2 (6 bases each). The germline gives CDR1 MNHEY, CDR2 SMNVEV (reference sequence). There are 19 residues in the CDR3. V was shortened by 8 bases and J by 0 bases, with 23 bases between the two germline ends. CDR3 DNA: TGTGCCAGCGGACCCCAGGGCAGGGGACTCCACTCTGGGGCCAACGTCCTGACTTTC. It specifies CASGPQGRGLHSGANVLTF.

To note about this clonotype: A junction end diverges from the germline sequence, so it may reflect a read error. J is TRBJ2-7 and V is TRBV12-3 or TRBV12-4; D not certain. The CDR3 extends over 14 amino acids. CDR3 loop: CANSRTPQPYEQYF. The CDR3 bases are TGTGCCAACAGTAGGACCCCTCAACCCTACGAGCAGTACTTC.

This chain joins TRBV10-3 and TRBJ1-5; TRBD1 might be the D (6 bases). This CDR3 has 15 residues. CDR1 and CDR2 (germline): ENHRY, SYGVKD. The ends were cut back, 6 bases at V and 4 bases at J, with 16 bases in the middle. The chain's CDR3 is CAISENGTPNQPQHF. The CDR3 region has the DNA TGTGCCATCAGCGAGAATGGGACACCGAATCAGCCCCAGCATTTT.

The chain has TRBV3-1 and TRBJ1-1, with 7 bases matching TRBD1. This CDR3 has 13 residues. Unmatched junction bases numbered 4, after V lost 8 bases and J lost 1 base. The germline V gene encodes CDR1 LGHDT and CDR2 YNNKEL (reference sequence). The CDR3 DNA reads TGTGCCAGCGGACAGGCGACGAACACTGAAGCTTTCTTT. This encodes CASGQATNTEAFF.

The genes are TRBV5-1 and TRBJ2-1; no definite D call. The length of the CDR3 is 14 residues. The ends were cut back, 7 bases at V and 2 bases at J, with 13 bases in the middle. Germline CDR1 reads SGHRS; CDR2 reads YFSETQ. The CDR3 is CASQDRIAYNEQFF. The CDR3 DNA is TGCGCCAGCCAGGACCGCATCGCCTACAATGAGCAGTTCTTC.

The chain links TRBV19 to TRBJ2-1, with D perhaps TRBD2 (6 bases). The CDR3 sequence is 15 residues long. With 2 bases removed from V and 2 bases from J, the gap between germline ends came to 10 bases. Germline-derived CDR1 and CDR2 are LNHDA and SQIVND (reference sequence). The CDR3 here is CASSIRAGPYNEQFF. The CDR3 DNA reads TGTGCCAGTAGTATACGGGCGGGACCCTACAATGAGCAGTTCTTC.

The chain recombines TRBV2 with TRBJ2-7; D possibly matches TRBD1 or TRBD2 (7 bases each). The CDR3 loop spans 16 amino acids. Trimming removed 4 bases from V and 2 bases from J, with 18 bases in between. CDR1 and CDR2 from the germline V gene are SNHLY and FYNNEI. CDR3 in DNA: TGTGCCAGCAGTGGGGGGAGGGGACAGACTACCTACGAGCAGTACTTC. Encoded protein: CASSGGRGQTTYEQYF. The full variable domain, with the rest looked up from reference TRBV2 and TRBJ2-7, is EPEVTQTPSHQVTQMGQEVILRCVPISNHLYFYWYRQILGQKVEFLVSFYNNEISEKSEIFDDQFSVERPDGSNFTLKIRSTKLEDSAMYFCASSGGRGQTTYEQYFGPGTRLTVT.

This clonotype was found once. This chain joins TRBV5-6 and TRBJ2-7; D not resolved. V gave up 2 bases and J gave up 7 bases, with 19 bases separating them. Per the germline V gene, CDR1 is SGHDT and CDR2 is YYEEEE. The CDR3 has 15 amino acids. In DNA form, the CDR3 reads TGTGCCAGCAGCTTCTCGACAAGGGCCCTCGGGGAGCAGTACTTC. This gives the protein CASSFSTRALGEQYF. The whole variable domain, remainder taken from reference TRBV5-6 and TRBJ2-7, is DAGVTQSPTHLIKTRGQQVTLRCSPKSGHDTVSWYQQALGQGPQFIFQYYEEEERQRGNFPDRFSGHQFPNYSSELNVNALLLGDSALYLCASSFSTRALGEQYFGPGTRLTVT.

The rearrangement joins TRBV20-1 to TRBJ1-5; D gene uncertain. Germline CDR1 reads DFQATT; CDR2 reads SNEGSKA (reference sequence). Trimming stripped 3 bases from V and 0 bases from J, with 6 bases between. This CDR3 region has 13 residues. CDR3 coding DNA: TGCAGTGCTAGGGGCCATAGCAATCAGCCCCAGCATTTT. Protein product: CSARGHSNQPQHF.

The chain couples TRBV11-2 to TRBJ2-1; 9 nucleotides agree with TRBD1. V was pared by 5 bases and J by 8 bases, with 25 bases of the junction left unmatched. The CDR3 extends over 20 amino acids. Germline assignment: CDR1 SGHAT and CDR2 FQNNGV. CDR3 bases: TGTGCCAGCAGCCAACCTACGGGGGCAGCCCGGGACAGGGAAGGAGATGAGCAGTTCTTC. Its translation is CASSQPTGAARDREGDEQFF. The complete variable domain, with remaining parts taken from reference TRBV11-2 and TRBJ2-1, reads EAGVAQSPRYKIIEKRQSVAFWCNPISGHATLYWYQQILGQGPKLLIQFQNNGVVDDSQLPKDRFSAERLKGVDSTLKIQPAKLEDSAVYLCASSQPTGAARDREGDEQFFGPGTRLTVL.

This clonotype was seen just once. The chain joins TRBV28 to TRBJ2-7; 7 nucleotides align to TRBD2. The CDR3 contains 17 residues. Losses at the gene ends were 7 bases for V and 0 bases for J; bases not matched to a gene: 15. Per germline, CDR1 MDHEN and CDR2 SYDVKM. CDR3 region: CASKPRGVAGDSYEQYF. CDR3 DNA: TGTGCCAGCAAACCCCGAGGGGTAGCGGGCGACTCCTACGAGCAGTACTTC.

The chain employs TRBV29-1 and TRBJ2-1; 7 nucleotides align to TRBD2. Germline loops: CDR1 SQVTM, CDR2 ANQGSEA. Trimming removed 8 bases from V and 4 bases from J; junction bases left unmatched: 14. This CDR3 is 15 amino acids long. In DNA, the CDR3 is TGCAGCTGTAGGAGTCGGCTAGCGGAGTACAATGAGCAGTTCTTC. As protein: CSCRSRLAEYNEQFF.

This chain uses TRBV5-1 with TRBJ1-1; possible D gene TRBD1, 6 bases. Germline V lookup: CDR1 SGHRS, CDR2 YFSETQ. V lost 7 bases and J lost 4, with 17 bases in between. The CDR3 is 14 residues long. CDR3 DNA sequence: TGCGCCAGCGGGTTACAGGGTGAGGGCACTGAAGCTTTCTTT. This codes for CASGLQGEGTEAFF.

This chain joins TRBV3-1 and TRBJ1-2; D gene uncertain. CDR3 length: 15 residues. In germline, CDR1 is LGHDT, CDR2 YNNKEL (reference sequence). V was cut by 1 base and J by 2 bases, with 11 bases left in between. CDR3 bases: TGTGCCAGCAGCCAAGGCTTCGCGGACAACTATGGCTACACCTTC. Translated: CASSQGFADNYGYTF.

The rearrangement links TRBV20-1 to TRBJ1-4; TRBD1 agrees at 8 bases. V lost 3 bases and J lost 6; bases outside the gene matches: 6. This CDR3 has 14 amino acids. Germline CDR1 reads DFQATT; CDR2 reads SNEGSKA (reference sequence). The DNA of the CDR3 is TGCAGTGCTAGTTCCGGGACAGGCTATGAAAAACTGTTTTTT. Residues: CSASSGTGYEKLFF.

The rearrangement uses TRBV7-9 and TRBJ1-4; D is undetermined. The CDR3 is 14 residues long. Trimming cost V 4 bases and J 2 bases, with 8 bases left between them. In germline, CDR1 is SEHNR, CDR2 FQNEAQ (reference sequence). The CDR3 region has the DNA TGTGCCAGCAGCTCTACGGGGACTAATGAAAAACTGTTTTTT. This sequence encodes CASSSTGTNEKLFF.

The gene calls are TRBV11-2 and TRBJ2-1; 9 positions agree with TRBD2. Germline CDR1 reads SGHAT; CDR2 reads FQNNGV. After removal of 5 bases from V and 9 bases from J, the junction contained 11 bases not matched to a gene. This CDR3 comprises 15 residues. The CDR3 DNA follows: TGTGCCAGCAGCGAACTAGCGGGTGGTCTCGGTGAGCAGTTCTTC. Its protein is CASSELAGGLGEQFF.

The genes are TRBV4-2 and TRBJ2-3; no clear D gene. The CDR3 has 14 amino acids. V was shortened by 3 bases and J by 1 base, with 8 bases between the two germline ends. Germline-derived CDR1 and CDR2 are LGHNA and YNFKEQ. CDR3 protein: CASSQDGRTDTQYF. DNA of the CDR3: TGTGCCAGCAGCCAGGACGGTCGCACAGATACGCAGTATTTT.

The chain carries TRBV3-1 and TRBJ1-3; no clear D. The V gene's germline CDR1 is LGHDT and CDR2 YNNKEL (reference sequence). This CDR3 is 15 amino acids long. Between the trimmed V and J ends, which lost 1 base and 0 bases, there was a span of 7 bases. This chain's CDR3 is CASSQGGSSGNTIYF. In DNA, the CDR3 is TGTGCCAGCAGCCAAGGAGGGAGCTCTGGAAACACCATATATTTT.

The rearrangement uses TRBV7-9 and TRBJ2-7; D gene unclear. Between the trimmed V and J ends, which lost 5 bases and 0 bases, there was a span of 14 bases. Germline CDR1 reads SEHNR; CDR2 reads FQNEAQ (reference sequence). The CDR3 is made up of 15 amino acids. The CDR3 sequence is CASSLQNIASYEQYF. Written as DNA, the CDR3 is TGTGCCAGCAGCCTTCAGAACATTGCCTCCTACGAGCAGTACTTC. Using reference TRBV7-9 and TRBJ2-7 for the parts outside the CDR3, the full variable domain is DTGVSQNPRHKITKRGQNVTFRCDPISEHNRLYWYRQTLGQGPEFLTYFQNEAQLEKSRLLSDRFSAERPKGSFSTLEIQRTEQGDSAMYLCASSLQNIASYEQYFGPGTRLTVT.

This chain links TRBV7-7 with TRBJ2-1; D perhaps matches TRBD2 (5 bases). CDR3 length: 13 amino acids. Between the trimmed V and J ends, which lost 5 bases and 9 bases, there was a span of 14 bases. Germline loops: CDR1 SSHAT, CDR2 FNYEAQ (reference sequence). In nucleotides, the CDR3 is TGTGCCAGCAGCGTGCGGGTGTCCGGTGAGCAGTTCTTC. It is translated as CASSVRVSGEQFF.

The chain has TRBV5-1 and TRBJ2-7, with D uncertain. The germline gives CDR1 SGHRS, CDR2 YFSETQ. This CDR3 has 15 amino acids. Between the trimmed V and J ends, which lost 0 bases and 0 bases, there was a span of 10 bases. The CDR3 protein is CASSLGPGGSYEQYF. Written as DNA, the CDR3 is TGCGCCAGCAGCTTGGGACCCGGCGGCTCCTACGAGCAGTACTTC.

This sequence joins TRBV2 and TRBJ2-5; a possible D gene is TRBD2 (5 bases). This CDR3 is built from 14 residues. V was cut by 8 bases and J by 0 bases, with 13 bases left in between. Germline values: CDR1 SNHLY, CDR2 FYNNEI. The CDR3 region is CASGISAYQETQYF. The CDR3, as DNA: TGTGCCAGCGGGATTAGCGCGTACCAAGAGACCCAGTACTTC.

This sequence joins TRBV29-1 and TRBJ1-1, with D unresolved. Germline values: CDR1 SQVTM, CDR2 ANQGSEA. Trimming removed 4 bases from V and 0 bases from J, with 12 bases in between. This CDR3 is 14 amino acids long. CDR3 nucleotide sequence: TGCAGCGTTGGGGTAGGCGGTATGAACACTGAAGCTTTCTTT. It specifies CSVGVGGMNTEAFF.

The chain recombines TRBV7-2 with TRBJ1-5, with a weak D call TRBD1 (6 bases). Germline CDR1 SGHTA, CDR2 FQGNSA. This CDR3 comprises 16 residues. The germline V and J ends were trimmed by 1 base and 1 base, with 11 bases remaining between them. The CDR3 loop is CASSLGYRESNQPQHF. CDR3 bases: TGTGCCAGCAGCTTAGGATACAGGGAGAGCAATCAGCCCCAGCATTTT.

CDR3 residues: CASSFRQAGANVLTF. The CDR3 DNA reads as TGTGCCAGCAGCTTCAGACAGGCTGGGGCCAACGTCCTGACTTTC. The chain has TRBV5-4 and TRBJ2-6; tentative D call: TRBD1 (6 bases). Germline CDR1 reads SGHNT; CDR2 reads YYREEE (reference sequence). The V and J ends lost 2 bases and 2 bases respectively, with 8 bases between them. The CDR3 consists of 15 residues. Supplemented by reference TRBV5-4 and TRBJ2-6, the full variable domain reads ETGVTQSPTHLIKTRGQQVTLRCSSQSGHNTVSWYQQALGQGPQFIFQYYREEENGRGNFPPRFSGLQFPNYSSELNVNALELDDSALYLCASSFRQAGANVLTFGAGSRLTVL.

The gene calls are TRBV5-1 and TRBJ2-5; possibly TRBD2 for D (6 bases). CDR3 length equals 15 residues. The germline V gene has CDR1 SGHRS and CDR2 YFSETQ. With 4 bases removed from V and 5 bases from J, the gap between germline ends came to 18 bases. The DNA for the CDR3 is TGCGCCAGCAGCCAGGGACGGGGGAACCGGGAGACCCAGTACTTC. Its protein is CASSQGRGNRETQYF.

The chain links TRBV5-1 to TRBJ2-2, with D maybe TRBD1 (5 bases). Trimming pared 4 bases from V and 0 bases from J, leaving 13 bases between. CDR3 size: 16 residues. Germline V gene sequence: CDR1 SGHRS, CDR2 YFSETQ. In nucleotides, the CDR3 is TGCGCCAGCAGCACCTCGACAGCTACGAACACCGGGGAGCTGTTTTTT. Its translation is CASSTSTATNTGELFF.

The chain combines TRBV5-1 with TRBJ2-5, with 7 bases fitting TRBD2. This CDR3 is 15 amino acids long. Germline CDR1 SGHRS, CDR2 YFSETQ. With 7 bases clipped from V and 2 bases from J, the junction kept 11 bases outside the gene matches. In DNA form, the CDR3 reads TGCGCCAGCCGAACCGGAGGTAGCGGGCAAGAGACCCAGTACTTC. Translated: CASRTGGSGQETQYF.

The chain recombines TRBV29-1 with TRBJ2-3, with 10 bases matching TRBD2. With V trimmed by 8 bases and J by 2 bases, 13 bases remained unmatched. The CDR3 spans 16 residues. Looked up from germline, CDR1 is SQVTM and CDR2 is ANQGSEA. CDR3 nucleotides: TGCAGCTCTGGGGGGACTAGCGAGACGTACACAGATACGCAGTATTTT. This translates into CSSGGTSETYTDTQYF.

The genes are TRBV7-9 and TRBJ2-7, with unresolved D. Trimming pared 3 bases from V and 5 bases from J, leaving 14 bases between. The CDR3 is made up of 14 amino acids. The V gene's germline CDR1 is SEHNR and CDR2 FQNEAQ (reference sequence). For the CDR3, the DNA is TGTGCCAGCAGCTTGAGTCTAGGTGGAGACGAGCAGTACTTC. Translation: CASSLSLGGDEQYF.

The J gene is TRBJ2-7, the V gene TRBV19; TRBD2 aligns across 8 bases. Trimming cost V 7 bases and J 0 bases; bases outside gene matches: 5. From germline, CDR1 is LNHDA and CDR2 SQIVND (reference sequence). This CDR3 region has 14 residues. CDR3 amino acids: CASKREGSSYEQYF. CDR3 DNA: TGTGCCAGTAAACGGGAGGGGAGCTCCTACGAGCAGTACTTC.